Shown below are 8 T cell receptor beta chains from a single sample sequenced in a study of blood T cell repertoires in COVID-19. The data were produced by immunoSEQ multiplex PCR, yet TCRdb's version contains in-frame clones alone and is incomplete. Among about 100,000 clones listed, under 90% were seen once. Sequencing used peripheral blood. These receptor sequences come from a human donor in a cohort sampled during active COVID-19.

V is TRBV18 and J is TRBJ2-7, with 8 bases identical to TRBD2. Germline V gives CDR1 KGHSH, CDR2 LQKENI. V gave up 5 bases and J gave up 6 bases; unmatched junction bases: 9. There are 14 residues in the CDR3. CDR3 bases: TGTGCCAGCTCAAGCGGGGGTAGTATGGTCGAGCAGTACTTC. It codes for CASSSGGSMVEQYF.

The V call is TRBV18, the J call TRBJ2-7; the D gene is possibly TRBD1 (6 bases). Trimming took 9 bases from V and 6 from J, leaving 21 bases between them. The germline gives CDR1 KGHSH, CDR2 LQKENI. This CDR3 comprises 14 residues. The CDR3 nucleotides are TGTGCCAGTGGCAACGCCGACAGGTTTTCCGAGCAGTACTTC. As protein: CASGNADRFSEQYF. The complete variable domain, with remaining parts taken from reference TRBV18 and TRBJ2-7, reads NAGVMQNPRHLVRRRGQEARLRCSPMKGHSHVYWYRQLPEEGLKFMVYLQKENIIDESGMPKERFSAEFPKEGPSILRIQQVVRGDSAAYFCASGNADRFSEQYFGPGTRLTVT.

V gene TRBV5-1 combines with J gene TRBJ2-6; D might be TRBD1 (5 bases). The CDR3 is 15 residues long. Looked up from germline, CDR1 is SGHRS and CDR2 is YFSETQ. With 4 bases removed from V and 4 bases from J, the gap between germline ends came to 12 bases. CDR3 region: CASSIRGGGANVLTF. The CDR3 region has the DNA TGCGCCAGCAGCATAAGGGGCGGCGGGGCCAACGTCCTGACTTTC.

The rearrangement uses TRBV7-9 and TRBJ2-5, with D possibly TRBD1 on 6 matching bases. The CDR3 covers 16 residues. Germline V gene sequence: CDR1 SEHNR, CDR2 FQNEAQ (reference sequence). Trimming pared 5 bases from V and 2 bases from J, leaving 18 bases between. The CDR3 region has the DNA TGTGCCAGCAGCCTAATCAGGGGCACCTTTCAAGAGACCCAGTACTTC. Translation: CASSLIRGTFQETQYF.

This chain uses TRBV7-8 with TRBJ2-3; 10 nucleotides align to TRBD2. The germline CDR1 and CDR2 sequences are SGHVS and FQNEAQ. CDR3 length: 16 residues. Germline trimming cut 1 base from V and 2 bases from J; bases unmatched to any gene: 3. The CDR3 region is CASSLGTSGTTDTQYF. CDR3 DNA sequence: TGTGCCAGCAGCTTAGGGACTAGCGGCACCACAGATACGCAGTATTTT.

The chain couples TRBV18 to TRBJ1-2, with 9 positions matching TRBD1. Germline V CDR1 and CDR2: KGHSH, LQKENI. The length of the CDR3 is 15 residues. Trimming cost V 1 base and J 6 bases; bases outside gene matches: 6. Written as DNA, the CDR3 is TGTGCCAGCTCACCACGAACGGGACAGGGTGATGGCTACACCTTC. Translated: CASSPRTGQGDGYTF.

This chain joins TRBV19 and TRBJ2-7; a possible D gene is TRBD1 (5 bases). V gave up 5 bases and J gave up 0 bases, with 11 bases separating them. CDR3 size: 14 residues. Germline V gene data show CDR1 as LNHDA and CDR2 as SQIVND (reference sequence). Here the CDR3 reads CASSGRTFSYEQYF. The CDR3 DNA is TGTGCCAGTAGTGGCAGGACATTCTCCTACGAGCAGTACTTC.

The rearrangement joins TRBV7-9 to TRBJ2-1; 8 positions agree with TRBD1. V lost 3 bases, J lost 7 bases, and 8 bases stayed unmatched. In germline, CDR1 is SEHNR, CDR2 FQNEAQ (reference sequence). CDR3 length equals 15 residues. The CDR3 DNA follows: TGTGCCAGCAGCTTGGACAGGGAGGATGGGAATGAGCAGTTCTTC. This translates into CASSLDREDGNEQFF.